Sequencing of this T cell receptor (beta chain) was carried out in a study of OX40 agonist ivuxolimab in advanced cancers. Assay: immunoSEQ multiplex PCR; the TCRdb copy retains only in-frame clones and omits some. The sample lists roughly 70,000 clones, more than 80% seen once, with around 8.2% in the top ten. The V and J ends lost 2 bases and 5 bases respectively, with 12 bases between them. Germline values: CDR1 SGHAT, CDR2 FQNNGV. The CDR3 length is 14 residues. The specimen was CD4+ or CD8+ T cells sorted from blood, collected in a trial of the OX40 agonist ivuxolimab. The sequence was obtained from an adult with an advanced solid tumor such as melanoma, head and neck, liver or kidney cancer. The chain has TRBV11-2 and TRBJ2-5, with D possibly being TRBD1 (6 bases). The CDR3 sequence is CASSLSRGVETQYF. Here the CDR3 DNA reads TGTGCCAGCAGCTTATCCAGGGGAGTTGAGACCCAGTACTTC.